This TCR beta chain appears in the sequencing data of a study of blood T cell repertoires in COVID-19. Germline V gene lookup returns CDR1 LNHNV and CDR2 YYDKDF (reference sequence). CDR3 length: 21 amino acids. Trimming removed 1 base from V and 6 bases from J; junction bases left unmatched: 17. TCRdb's copy holds only in-frame clones and misses some; the assay was immunoSEQ multiplex PCR. The table lists around 310,000 clones, 75% to 90% of them singletons. The V and J genes are TRBV15 and TRBJ2-1; TRBD2 aligns across 14 bases. The sequencing input was PBMCs or T cells enriched from blood (not recorded which). This TCR came from a middle-aged woman who had recovered from COVID-19. The DNA of the CDR3 is TGTGCCACCAGCAGAGCTCTTGGACTAGCGGGGGGCCAATTTTATAGCAATGAGCAGTTCTTC. This codes for CATSRALGLAGGQFYSNEQFF.